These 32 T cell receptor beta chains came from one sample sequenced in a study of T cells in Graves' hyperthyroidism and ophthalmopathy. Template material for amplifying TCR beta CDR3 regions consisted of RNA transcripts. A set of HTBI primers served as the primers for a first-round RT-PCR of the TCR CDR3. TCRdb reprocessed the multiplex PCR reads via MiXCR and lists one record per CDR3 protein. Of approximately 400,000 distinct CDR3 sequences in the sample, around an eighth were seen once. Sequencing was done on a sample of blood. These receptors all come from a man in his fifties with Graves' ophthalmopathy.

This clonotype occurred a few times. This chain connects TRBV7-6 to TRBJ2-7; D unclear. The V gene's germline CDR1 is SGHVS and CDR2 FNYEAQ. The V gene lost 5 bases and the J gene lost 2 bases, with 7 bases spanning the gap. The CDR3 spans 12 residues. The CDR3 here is CASSKDPYEQYF. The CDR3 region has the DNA TGTGCCAGCAGCAAAGACCCCTACGAGCAGTACTTC.

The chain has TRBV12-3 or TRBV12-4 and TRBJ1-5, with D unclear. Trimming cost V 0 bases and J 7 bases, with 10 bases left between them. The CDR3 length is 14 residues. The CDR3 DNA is TGTGCCAGCAGTTTAGCTGGGGTCGGGCAGCCCCAGCATTTT. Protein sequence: CASSLAGVGQPQHF.

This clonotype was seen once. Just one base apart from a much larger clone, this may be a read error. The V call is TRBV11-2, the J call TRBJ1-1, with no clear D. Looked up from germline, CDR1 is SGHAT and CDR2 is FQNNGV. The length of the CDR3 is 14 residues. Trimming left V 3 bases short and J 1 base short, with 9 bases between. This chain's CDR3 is CASSFGASNTEAFF. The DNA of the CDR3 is TGTGCCAGCAGCTTCGGCGCCTCGAACACTGAAGCTTTCTTT.

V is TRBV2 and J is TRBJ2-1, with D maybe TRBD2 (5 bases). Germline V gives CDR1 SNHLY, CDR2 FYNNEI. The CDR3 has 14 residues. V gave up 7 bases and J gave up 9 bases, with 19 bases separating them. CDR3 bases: TGTGCCAGCAACATGGTAGCGTCCTCCGGTGAGCAGTTCTTC. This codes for CASNMVASSGEQFF.

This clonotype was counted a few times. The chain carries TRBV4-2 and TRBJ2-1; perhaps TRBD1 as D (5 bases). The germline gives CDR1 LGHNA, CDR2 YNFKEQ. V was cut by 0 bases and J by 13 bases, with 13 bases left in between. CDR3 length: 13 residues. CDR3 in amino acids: CASSQESGAGQFF. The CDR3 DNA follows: TGTGCCAGCAGCCAAGAGTCTGGGGCCGGTCAGTTCTTC.

The DNA of the CDR3 is TGTGCCAGCAGTTTACGGTCCTCCTCTGGAAACACCATATATTTT. Its translation: CASSLRSSSGNTIYF. V is TRBV12-3 or TRBV12-4 and J is TRBJ1-3; no reliable D call. CDR3 length: 15 amino acids. V was pared by 2 bases and J by 0 bases, with 8 bases between.

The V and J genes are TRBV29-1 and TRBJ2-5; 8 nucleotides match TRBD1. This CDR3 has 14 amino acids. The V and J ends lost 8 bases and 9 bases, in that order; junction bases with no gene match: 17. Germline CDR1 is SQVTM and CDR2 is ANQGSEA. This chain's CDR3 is CSPYVVRGHWAQYF. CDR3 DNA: TGCAGCCCGTATGTAGTCAGGGGGCACTGGGCCCAGTACTTC.

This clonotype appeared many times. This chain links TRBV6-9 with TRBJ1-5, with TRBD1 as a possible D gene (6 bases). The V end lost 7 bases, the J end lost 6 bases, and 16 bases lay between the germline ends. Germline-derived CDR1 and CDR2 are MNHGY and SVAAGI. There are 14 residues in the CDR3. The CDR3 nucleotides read TGTGCCAGCACGCCAACAGGGTTAGGTCAGCCCCAGCATTTT. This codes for CASTPTGLGQPQHF.

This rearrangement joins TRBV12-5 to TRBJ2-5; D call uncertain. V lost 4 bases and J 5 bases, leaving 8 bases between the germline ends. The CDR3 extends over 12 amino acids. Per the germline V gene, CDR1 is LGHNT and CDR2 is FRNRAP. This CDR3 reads CASGSPRETQYF. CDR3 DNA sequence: TGTGCTAGTGGTTCACCCCGGGAGACCCAGTACTTC.

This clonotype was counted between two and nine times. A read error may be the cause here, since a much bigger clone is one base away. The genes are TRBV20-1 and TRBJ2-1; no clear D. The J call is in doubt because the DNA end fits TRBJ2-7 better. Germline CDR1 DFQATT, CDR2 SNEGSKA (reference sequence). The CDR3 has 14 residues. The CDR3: CSARDGSLYNEQYF. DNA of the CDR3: TGCAGTGCTAGAGATGGTTCCTTGTACAATGAGCAGTACTTC.

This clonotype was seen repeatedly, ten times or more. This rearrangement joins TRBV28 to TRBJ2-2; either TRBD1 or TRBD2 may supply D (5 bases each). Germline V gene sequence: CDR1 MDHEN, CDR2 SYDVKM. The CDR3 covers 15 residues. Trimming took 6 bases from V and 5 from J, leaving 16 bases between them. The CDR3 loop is CASRTGTRSTGELFF. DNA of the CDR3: TGTGCCAGCAGAACCGGGACCCGAAGTACCGGGGAGCTGTTTTTT.

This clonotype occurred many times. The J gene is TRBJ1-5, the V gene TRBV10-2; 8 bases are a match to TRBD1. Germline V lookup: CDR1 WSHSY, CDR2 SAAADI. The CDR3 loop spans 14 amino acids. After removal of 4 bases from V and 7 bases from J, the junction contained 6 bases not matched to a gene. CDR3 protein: CASSAQGARQPQHF. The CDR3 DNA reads TGCGCCAGCAGTGCCCAGGGGGCGAGGCAGCCCCAGCATTTT.

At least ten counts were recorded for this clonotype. DNA for the CDR3: TGCAGTGCTAGGGTTACTAGCGGGAGGGCCCTCATCACAGATACGCAGTATTTT. It codes for CSARVTSGRALITDTQYF. The gene calls are TRBV20-1 and TRBJ2-3; TRBD2 agrees at 13 bases. In germline, CDR1 is DFQATT, CDR2 SNEGSKA (reference sequence). J gave up 2 bases and V 3 bases, and 11 bases lay outside the gene matches. There are 18 residues in the CDR3.

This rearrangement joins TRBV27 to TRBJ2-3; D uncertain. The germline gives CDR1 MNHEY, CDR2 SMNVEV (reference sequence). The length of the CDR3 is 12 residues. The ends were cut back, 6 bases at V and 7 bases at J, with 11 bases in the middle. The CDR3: CASRAPGNTQYF. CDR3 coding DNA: TGTGCCAGCAGGGCCCCTGGGAATACGCAGTATTTT.

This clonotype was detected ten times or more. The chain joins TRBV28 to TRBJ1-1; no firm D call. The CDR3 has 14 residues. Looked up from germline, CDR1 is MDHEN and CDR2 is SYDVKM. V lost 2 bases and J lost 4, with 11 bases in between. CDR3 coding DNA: TGTGCCAGCAGTTTAGGGGTTGGGTTCACTGAAGCTTTCTTT. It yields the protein CASSLGVGFTEAFF.

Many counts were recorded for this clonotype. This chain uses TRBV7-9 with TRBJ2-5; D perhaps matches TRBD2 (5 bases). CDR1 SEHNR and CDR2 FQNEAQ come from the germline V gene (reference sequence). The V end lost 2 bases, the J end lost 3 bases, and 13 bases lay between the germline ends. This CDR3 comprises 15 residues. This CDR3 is CASSLPPHGEETQYF. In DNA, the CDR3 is TGTGCCAGCAGCTTACCTCCACACGGGGAAGAGACCCAGTACTTC.

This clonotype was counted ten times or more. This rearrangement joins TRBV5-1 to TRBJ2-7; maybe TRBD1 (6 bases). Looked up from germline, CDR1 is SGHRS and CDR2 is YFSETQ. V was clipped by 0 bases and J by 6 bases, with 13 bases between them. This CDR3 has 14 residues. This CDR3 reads CASSLEPARGEQYF. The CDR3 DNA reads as TGCGCCAGCAGCTTGGAACCAGCCAGGGGCGAGCAGTACTTC.

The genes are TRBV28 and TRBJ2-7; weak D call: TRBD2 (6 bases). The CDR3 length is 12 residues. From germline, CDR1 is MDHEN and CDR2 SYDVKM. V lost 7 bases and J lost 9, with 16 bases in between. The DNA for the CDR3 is TGTGCCAGCAACTCTGAGGGACTCGGGCAGTACTTC. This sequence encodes CASNSEGLGQYF. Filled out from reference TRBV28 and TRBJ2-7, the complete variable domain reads DVKVTQSSRYLVKRTGEKVFLECVQDMDHENMFWYRQDPGLGLRLIYFSYDVKMKEKGDIPEGYSVSREKKERFSLILESASTNQTSMYLCASNSEGLGQYFGPGTRLTVT.

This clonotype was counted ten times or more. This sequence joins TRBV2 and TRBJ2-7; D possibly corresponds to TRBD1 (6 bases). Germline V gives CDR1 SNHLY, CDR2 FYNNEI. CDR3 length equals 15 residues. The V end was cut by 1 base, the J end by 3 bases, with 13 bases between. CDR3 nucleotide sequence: TGTGCCAGCAGTGAAGAGTGGTCAGGGGTCTACGAGCAGTACTTC. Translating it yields CASSEEWSGVYEQYF.

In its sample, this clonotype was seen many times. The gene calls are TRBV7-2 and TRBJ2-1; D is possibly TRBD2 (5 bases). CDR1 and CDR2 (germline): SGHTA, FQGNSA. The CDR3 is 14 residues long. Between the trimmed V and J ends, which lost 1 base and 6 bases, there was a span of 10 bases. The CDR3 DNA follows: TGTGCCAGCAGCTTAGATGTGGGGAGCAATGAGCAGTTCTTC. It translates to CASSLDVGSNEQFF.

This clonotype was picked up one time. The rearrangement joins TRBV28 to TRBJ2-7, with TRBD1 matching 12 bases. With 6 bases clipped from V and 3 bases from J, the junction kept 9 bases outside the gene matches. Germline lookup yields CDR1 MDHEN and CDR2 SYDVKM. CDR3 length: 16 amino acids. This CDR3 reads CASRIGTGGRIYEQYF. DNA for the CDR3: TGTGCCAGCAGGATCGGGACAGGGGGCCGAATCTACGAGCAGTACTTC.

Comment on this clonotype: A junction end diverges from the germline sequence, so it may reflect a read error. CDR3 protein: CSARAGSSCEQYF. The DNA for the CDR3 is TGCAGCGCTCGAGCTGGGTCATCCTGCGAGCAGTACTTC. The rearrangement uses TRBV29-1 and TRBJ2-7, with unresolved D. The CDR3 runs to 13 residues. The V gene's germline CDR1 is SQVTM and CDR2 ANQGSEA.

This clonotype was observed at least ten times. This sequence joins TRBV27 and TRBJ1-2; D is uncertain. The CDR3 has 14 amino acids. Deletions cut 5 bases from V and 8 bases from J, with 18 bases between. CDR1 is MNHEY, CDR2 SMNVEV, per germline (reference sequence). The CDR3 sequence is CASSPQDGSGGYTF. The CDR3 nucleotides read TGTGCCAGCAGTCCCCAAGACGGTAGTGGAGGCTACACCTTC.

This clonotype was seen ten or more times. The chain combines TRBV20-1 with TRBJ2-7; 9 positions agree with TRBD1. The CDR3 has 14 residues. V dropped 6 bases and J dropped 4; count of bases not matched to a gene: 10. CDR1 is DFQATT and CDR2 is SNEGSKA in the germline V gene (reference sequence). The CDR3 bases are TGCAGTGCCAGGGGAGGGACAGGGATTTACGAGCAGTACTTC. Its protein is CSARGGTGIYEQYF.

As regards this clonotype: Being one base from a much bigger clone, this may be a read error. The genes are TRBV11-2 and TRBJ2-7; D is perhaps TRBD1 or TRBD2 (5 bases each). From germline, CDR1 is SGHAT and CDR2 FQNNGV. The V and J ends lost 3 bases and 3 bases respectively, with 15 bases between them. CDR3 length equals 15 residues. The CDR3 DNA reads TGTGCCAGCAGCTTTGAAGTCGGGGCAGGCTACGAGCAGTACTTC. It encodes CASSFEVGAGYEQYF.

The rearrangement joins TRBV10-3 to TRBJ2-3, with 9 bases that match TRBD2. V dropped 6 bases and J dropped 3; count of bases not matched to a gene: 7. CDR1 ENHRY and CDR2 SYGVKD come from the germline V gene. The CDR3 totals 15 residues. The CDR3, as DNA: TGTGCCATCAGAGGAGCGGGAGGTAGGACAGATACGCAGTATTTT. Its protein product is CAIRGAGGRTDTQYF.

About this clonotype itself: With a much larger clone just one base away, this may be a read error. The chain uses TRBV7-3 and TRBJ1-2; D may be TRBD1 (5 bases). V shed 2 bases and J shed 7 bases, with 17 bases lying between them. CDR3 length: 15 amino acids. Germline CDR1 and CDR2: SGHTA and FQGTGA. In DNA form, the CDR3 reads TGTGCCAGCAGCTTATCGGGACTGGGACTAGGTGGCTACACCTTC. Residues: CASSLSGLGLGGYTF.

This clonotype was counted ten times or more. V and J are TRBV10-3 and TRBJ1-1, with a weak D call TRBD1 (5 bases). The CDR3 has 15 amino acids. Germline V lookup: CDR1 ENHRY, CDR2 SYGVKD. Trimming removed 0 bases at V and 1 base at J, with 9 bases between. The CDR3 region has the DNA TGTGCCATCAGTGAGTCGATGGGGGGGAACACTGAAGCTTTCTTT. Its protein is CAISESMGGNTEAFF.

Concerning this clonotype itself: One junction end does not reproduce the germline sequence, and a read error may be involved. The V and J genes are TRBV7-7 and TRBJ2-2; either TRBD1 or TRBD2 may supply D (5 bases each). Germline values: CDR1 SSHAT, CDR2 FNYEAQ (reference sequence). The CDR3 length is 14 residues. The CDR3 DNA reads TGTGCTAGCAGCTTATCCAGGGCGGGCGGGGAGCTGTTTTTT. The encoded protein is CASSLSRAGGELFF.

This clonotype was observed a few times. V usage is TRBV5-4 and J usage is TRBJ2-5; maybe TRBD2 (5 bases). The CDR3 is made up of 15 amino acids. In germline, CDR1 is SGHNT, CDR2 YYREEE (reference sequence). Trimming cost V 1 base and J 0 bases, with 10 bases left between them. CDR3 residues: CASSLFDGNQETQYF. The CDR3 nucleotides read TGTGCCAGCAGCTTGTTTGACGGGAACCAAGAGACCCAGTACTTC.

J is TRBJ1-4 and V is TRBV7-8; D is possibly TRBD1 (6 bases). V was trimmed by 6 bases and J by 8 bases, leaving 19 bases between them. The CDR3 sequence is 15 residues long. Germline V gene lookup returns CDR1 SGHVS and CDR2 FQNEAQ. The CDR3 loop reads CASSPRDTGGEKLFF. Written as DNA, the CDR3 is TGTGCCAGCAGTCCAAGGGACACGGGGGGGGAAAAACTGTTTTTT.

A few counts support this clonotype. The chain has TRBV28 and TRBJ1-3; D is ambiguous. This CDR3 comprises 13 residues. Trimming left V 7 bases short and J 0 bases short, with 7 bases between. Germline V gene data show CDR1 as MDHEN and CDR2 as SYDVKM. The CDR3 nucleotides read TGTGCCAGCACCATTAGCTCTGGAAACACCATATATTTT. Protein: CASTISSGNTIYF.